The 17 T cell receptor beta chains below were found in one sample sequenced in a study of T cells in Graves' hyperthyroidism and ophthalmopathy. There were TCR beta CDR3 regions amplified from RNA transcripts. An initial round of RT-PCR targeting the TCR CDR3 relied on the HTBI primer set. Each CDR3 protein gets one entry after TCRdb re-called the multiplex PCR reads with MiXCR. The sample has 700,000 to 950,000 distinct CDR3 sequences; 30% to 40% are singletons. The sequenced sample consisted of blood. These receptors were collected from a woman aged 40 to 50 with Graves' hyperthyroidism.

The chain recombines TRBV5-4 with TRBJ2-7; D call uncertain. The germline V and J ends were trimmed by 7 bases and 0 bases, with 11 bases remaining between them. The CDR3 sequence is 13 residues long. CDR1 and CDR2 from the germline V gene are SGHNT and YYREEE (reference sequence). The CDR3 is CASRDFLSYEQYF. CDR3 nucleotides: TGTGCCAGCCGAGACTTTCTCTCCTACGAGCAGTACTTC.

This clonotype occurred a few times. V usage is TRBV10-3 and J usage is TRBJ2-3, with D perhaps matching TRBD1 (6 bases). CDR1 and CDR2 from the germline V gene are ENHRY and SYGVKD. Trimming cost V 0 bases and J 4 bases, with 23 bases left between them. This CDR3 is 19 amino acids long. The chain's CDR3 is CAISESGASKLKLSDTQYF. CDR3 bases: TGTGCCATCAGTGAGTCGGGGGCCAGTAAACTTAAATTATCAGATACGCAGTATTTT.

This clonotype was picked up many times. The CDR3 is CASSLALAGGETQYF. The CDR3 region has the DNA TGTGCCAGCAGCTTAGCACTAGCGGGAGGAGAGACCCAGTACTTC. V and J are TRBV7-2 and TRBJ2-5; 12 positions agree with TRBD2. Germline loops: CDR1 SGHTA, CDR2 FQGNSA. This CDR3 is built from 15 residues. V lost 0 bases and J lost 4; bases outside the gene matches: 0.

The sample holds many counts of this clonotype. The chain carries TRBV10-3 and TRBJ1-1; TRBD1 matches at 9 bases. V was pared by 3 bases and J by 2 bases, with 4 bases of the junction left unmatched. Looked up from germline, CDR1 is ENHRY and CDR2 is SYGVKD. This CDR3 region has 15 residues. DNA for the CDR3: TGTGCCATCAGTGAAACGGGACAGGGTAACACTGAAGCTTTCTTT. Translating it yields CAISETGQGNTEAFF.

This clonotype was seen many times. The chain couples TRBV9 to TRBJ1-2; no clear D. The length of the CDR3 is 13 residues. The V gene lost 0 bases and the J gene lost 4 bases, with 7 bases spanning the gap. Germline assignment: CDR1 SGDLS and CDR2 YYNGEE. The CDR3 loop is CASSVDSFYGYTF. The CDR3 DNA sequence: TGTGCCAGCAGCGTAGACAGCTTCTATGGCTACACCTTC.

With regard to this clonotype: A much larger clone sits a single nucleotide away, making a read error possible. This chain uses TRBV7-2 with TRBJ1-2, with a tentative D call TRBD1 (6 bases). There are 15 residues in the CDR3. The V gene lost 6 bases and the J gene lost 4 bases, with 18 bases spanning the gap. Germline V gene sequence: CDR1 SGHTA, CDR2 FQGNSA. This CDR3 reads CASRPQGSAAYGYTF. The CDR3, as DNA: TGTGCCAGCAGACCCCAGGGGTCCGCGGCCTATGGCTACACCTTC.

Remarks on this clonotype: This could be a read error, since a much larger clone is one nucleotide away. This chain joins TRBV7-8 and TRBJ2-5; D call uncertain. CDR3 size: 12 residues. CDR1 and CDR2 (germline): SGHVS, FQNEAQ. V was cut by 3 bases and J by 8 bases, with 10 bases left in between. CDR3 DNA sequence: TGTGCCAGCAGCTTGCCGGACGGAACCCAGTACTTC. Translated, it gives CASSLPDGTQYF.

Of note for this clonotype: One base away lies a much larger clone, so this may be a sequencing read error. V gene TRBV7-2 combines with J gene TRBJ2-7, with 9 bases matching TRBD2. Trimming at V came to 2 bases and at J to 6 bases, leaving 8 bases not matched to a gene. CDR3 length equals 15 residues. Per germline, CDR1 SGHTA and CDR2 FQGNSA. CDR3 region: CASSLLAGQFCEQYF. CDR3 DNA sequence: TGTGCCAGCAGCTTACTAGCGGGACAATTCTGCGAGCAGTACTTC.

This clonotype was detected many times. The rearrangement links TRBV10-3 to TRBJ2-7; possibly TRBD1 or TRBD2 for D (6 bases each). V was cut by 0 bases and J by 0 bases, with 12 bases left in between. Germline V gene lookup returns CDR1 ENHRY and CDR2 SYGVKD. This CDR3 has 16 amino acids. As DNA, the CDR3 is TGTGCCATCAGTGAGTCAACAGGGAGGAGCTCCTACGAGCAGTACTTC. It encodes CAISESTGRSSYEQYF.

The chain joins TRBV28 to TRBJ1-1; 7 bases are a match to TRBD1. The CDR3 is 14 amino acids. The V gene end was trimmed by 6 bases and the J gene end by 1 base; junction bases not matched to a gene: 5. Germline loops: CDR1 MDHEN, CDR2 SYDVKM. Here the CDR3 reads CASRLGTANTEAFF. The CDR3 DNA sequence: TGTGCCAGCAGGCTCGGGACAGCGAACACTGAAGCTTTCTTT.

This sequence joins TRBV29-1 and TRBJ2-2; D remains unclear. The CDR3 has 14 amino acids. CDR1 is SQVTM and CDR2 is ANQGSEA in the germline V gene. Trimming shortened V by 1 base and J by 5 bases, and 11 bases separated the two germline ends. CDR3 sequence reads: CSVEAPYGTGELFF. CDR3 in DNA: TGCAGCGTTGAAGCCCCTTATGGGACCGGGGAGCTGTTTTTT.

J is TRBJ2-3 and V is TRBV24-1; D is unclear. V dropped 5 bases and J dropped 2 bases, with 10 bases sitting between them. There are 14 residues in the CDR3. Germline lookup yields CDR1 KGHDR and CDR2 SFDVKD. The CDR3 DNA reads TGTGCCACCAGTGCTGGCAGGATCACAGATACGCAGTATTTT. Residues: CATSAGRITDTQYF.

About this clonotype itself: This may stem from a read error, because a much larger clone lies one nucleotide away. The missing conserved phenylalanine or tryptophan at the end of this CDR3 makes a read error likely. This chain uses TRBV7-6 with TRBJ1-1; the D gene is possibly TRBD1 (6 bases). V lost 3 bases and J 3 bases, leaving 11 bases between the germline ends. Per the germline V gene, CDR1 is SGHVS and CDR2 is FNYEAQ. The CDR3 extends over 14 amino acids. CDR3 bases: TGTGCCAGCAGCTTTTCCCACAGGGACACTGAAGCTTTCTCT. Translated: CASSFSHRDTEAFS.

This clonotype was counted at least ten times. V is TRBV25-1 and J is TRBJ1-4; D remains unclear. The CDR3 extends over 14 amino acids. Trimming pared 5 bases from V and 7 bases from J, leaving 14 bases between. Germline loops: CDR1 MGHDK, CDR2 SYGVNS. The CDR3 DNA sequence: TGTGCCAGCAGTCCCAGGAGGGAGGGTGAAAAACTGTTTTTT. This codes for CASSPRREGEKLFF.

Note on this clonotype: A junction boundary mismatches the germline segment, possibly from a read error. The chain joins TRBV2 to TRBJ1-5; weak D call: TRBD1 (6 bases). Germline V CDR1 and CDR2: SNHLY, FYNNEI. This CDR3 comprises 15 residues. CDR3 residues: CASRWGARSNQPQHF. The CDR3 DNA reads TGCGCCAGCAGATGGGGGGCGCGGAGCAATCAGCCCCAGCATTTT.

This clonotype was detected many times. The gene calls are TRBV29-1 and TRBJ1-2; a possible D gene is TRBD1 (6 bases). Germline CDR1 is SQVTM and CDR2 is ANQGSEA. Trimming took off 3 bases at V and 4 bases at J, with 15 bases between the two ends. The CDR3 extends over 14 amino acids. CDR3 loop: CSVDPEGGAYGYTF. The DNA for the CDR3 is TGCAGCGTTGACCCGGAGGGGGGGGCCTATGGCTACACCTTC.

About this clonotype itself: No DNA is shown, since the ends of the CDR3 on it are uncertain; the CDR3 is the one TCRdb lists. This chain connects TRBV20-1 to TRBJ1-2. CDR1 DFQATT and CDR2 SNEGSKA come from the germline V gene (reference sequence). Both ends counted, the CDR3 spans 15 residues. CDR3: CVLLCHQKPNYGYTF.